The clone carrying this TCR beta chain showed up many times. With 7 bases removed from V and 7 bases from J, the gap between germline ends came to 11 bases. The CDR3 consists of 12 residues. Next came a second PCR, run for about 7 to 12 cycles, which used a sample-barcoded 5' primer along with a J-beta primer mix. MiXCR, applied by TCRdb to the 5' RACE reads, yields one record per CDR3 protein. The table has 650,000 to 700,000 distinct CDR3 sequences, 45% to 60% seen once. This record comes from a study of blood T cells in healthy people across ages. The V call is TRBV12-3 or TRBV12-4, the J call TRBJ2-1; D may match TRBD1 or TRBD2 (5 bases each). This clonotype originated in a woman at least 80 years old in good health. Sequenced input: blood. CDR3 amino acids: CASNRDGNEQFF. DNA of the CDR3: TGTGCCAGCAACCGGGACGGAAATGAGCAGTTCTTC.